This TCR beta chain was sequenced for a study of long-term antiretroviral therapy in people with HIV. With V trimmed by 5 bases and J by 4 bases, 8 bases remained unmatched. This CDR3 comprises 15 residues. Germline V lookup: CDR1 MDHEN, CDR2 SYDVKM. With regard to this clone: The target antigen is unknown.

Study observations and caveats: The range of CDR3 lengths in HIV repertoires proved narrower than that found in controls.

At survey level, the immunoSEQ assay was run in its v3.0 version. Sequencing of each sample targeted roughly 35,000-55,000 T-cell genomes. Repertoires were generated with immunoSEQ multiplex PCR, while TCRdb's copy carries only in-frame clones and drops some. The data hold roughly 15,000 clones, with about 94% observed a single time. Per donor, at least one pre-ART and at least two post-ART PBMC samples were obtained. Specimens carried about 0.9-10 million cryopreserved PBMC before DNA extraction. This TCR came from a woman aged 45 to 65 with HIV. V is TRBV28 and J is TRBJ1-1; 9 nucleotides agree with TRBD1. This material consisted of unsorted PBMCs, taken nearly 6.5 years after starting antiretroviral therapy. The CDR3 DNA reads TGTGCCAGCAGTCGAGGACAGGGGTATCGCACTGAAGCTTTCTTT. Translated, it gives CASSRGQGYRTEAFF.